Sequencing of this T cell receptor (beta chain) was carried out in a study of T cell repertoires in cytomegalovirus infection. Whole-study context: Public TCR beta signatures were indicative of both CMV infection and a matching HLA type.

Looked up from germline, CDR1 is SGHNT and CDR2 is YYREEE (reference sequence). With V trimmed by 5 bases and J by 10 bases, 11 bases remained unmatched. The CDR3 sequence is 15 residues long. Concerning this clonotype itself: Its antigen is not known.

From the reads, TCRdb called clonotypes with MiXCR, one entry per CDR3 protein. The table shows hundreds of thousands of distinct CDR3 sequences, with roughly 30% occurring only once. Whole-study results and caveats: The cumulative frequency of public TCR beta families identified carriers of CMV plus the relevant HLA.

The rearrangement links TRBV5-4 to TRBJ1-6, with 8 bases matching TRBD1. The sequencing here drew on cultured CD8+ T cells from PBMCs, taken from culture after CMV antigen stimulation. This TCR was recovered from a human donor in good health (CMV status not recorded). Some clones in this sample may be carry-over from other donors' samples. In nucleotides, the CDR3 is TGTGCCAGCAGGATGGACCGACAGGGGCGGTCACCCCTCCACTTT. As protein: CASRMDRQGRSPLHF.